The sequence of this TCR beta chain was determined in a study of CXCR3-negative and CXCR3-positive naive CD8 T cells. UMI-labeled TRB cDNA libraries were prepared by 5' RACE. Each CDR3 protein gets one entry in TCRdb, which reprocessed the 5' RACE reads and gives no DNA. In total, the table holds some 130,000 distinct CDR3 sequences. The CDR3 consists of 14 residues. The germline CDR1 and CDR2 sequences are SGHVS and FNYEAQ. Findings and limits, study-wide: The authors found comparable surface CD5 between naive subsets and inferred TCR strength from TRB CDR3 properties.

As for this clonotype: Its target is not known.

This TCR derives from a human donor in good health. Some clones in this sample may be carry-over from other donors' samples. The sequenced material came from naive CXCR3- CD8+ T cells from blood. Subset indicated: CD45RO-CCR7+CD27+CD95- naive CD8+ T cells lacking CXCR3 (TNR3-). The rearrangement joins TRBV7-6 to TRBJ1-1. The CDR3 region is CASSPSDTYTEAFF.